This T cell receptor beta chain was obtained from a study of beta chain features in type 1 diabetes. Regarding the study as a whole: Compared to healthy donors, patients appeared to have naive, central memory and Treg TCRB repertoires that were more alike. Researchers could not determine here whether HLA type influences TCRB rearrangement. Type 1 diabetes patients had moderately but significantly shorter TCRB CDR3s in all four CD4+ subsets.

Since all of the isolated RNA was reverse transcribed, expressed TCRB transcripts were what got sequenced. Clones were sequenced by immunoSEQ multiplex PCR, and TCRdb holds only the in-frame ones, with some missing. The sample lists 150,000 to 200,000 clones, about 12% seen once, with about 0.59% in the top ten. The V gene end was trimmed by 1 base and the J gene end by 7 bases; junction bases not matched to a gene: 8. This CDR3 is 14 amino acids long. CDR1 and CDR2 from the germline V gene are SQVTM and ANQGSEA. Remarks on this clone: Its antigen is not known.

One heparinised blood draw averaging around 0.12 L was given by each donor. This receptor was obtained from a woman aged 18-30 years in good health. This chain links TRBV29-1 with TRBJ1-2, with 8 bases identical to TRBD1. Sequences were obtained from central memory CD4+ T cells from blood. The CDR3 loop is CSVEGAGGIGGYTF. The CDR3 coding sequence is TGCAGCGTTGAAGGGGCAGGGGGCATAGGTGGCTACACCTTC.